These 14 T cell receptor beta chains share one sample of origin, sequenced in a study of blood T cells in healthy people across ages. Primed by a sample-barcoded 5' primer and a J-beta primer mix, a second PCR proceeded for about 7 to 12 cycles. MiXCR, run by TCRdb on the 5' RACE reads, gives a single entry per CDR3 protein. The repertoire holds about 810,000 distinct CDR3 sequences, with 36% as singletons. Sequencing was performed on blood. These receptor sequences come from a man between 18 and 35 years old in good health.

This clonotype was observed many times. V gene TRBV20-1 combines with J gene TRBJ2-7, with 7 bases aligning to TRBD1. V shed 2 bases and J 0 bases; nucleotides not matched to a gene: 13. This CDR3 is 17 amino acids long. Germline V gene data show CDR1 as DFQATT and CDR2 as SNEGSKA (reference sequence). The CDR3 region has the DNA TGCAGTGCTAGACCCGGGACAGCCTTCGTCAGCTCCTACGAGCAGTACTTC. Its protein is CSARPGTAFVSSYEQYF.

The rearrangement joins TRBV7-8 to TRBJ2-1; 7 nucleotides align to TRBD1. V lost 3 bases to trimming and J lost 0 bases; unmatched junction nucleotides: 11. From germline, CDR1 is SGHVS and CDR2 FQNEAQ. The CDR3 totals 18 residues. CDR3 sequence reads: CASSFNRAGGTSYNEQFF. DNA of the CDR3: TGTGCCAGCAGCTTTAATCGGGCAGGGGGAACCTCCTACAATGAGCAGTTCTTC.

V is TRBV4-1 and J is TRBJ2-5; 8 bases fit TRBD2. CDR3 length: 15 amino acids. Losses at the gene ends were 1 base for V and 0 bases for J; bases not matched to a gene: 1. Germline CDR1 and CDR2: MGHRA and YSYEKL. The CDR3 DNA is TGCGCCAGCAGCCAAGCGGGGGGGTACCAAGAGACCCAGTACTTC. Protein product: CASSQAGGYQETQYF.

This clonotype showed up many times. CDR3 sequence (DNA): TGTGCCAGCAGCGCTAACCTCGACCTGAATGCGGGCACAGATACGCAGTATTTT. Translated: CASSANLDLNAGTDTQYF. The chain links TRBV9 to TRBJ2-3, with D hard to call. CDR3 size: 18 residues. V shed 3 bases and J shed 1 base, with 21 bases lying between them. Germline V gene data show CDR1 as SGDLS and CDR2 as YYNGEE. Using reference TRBV9 and TRBJ2-3 for the parts outside the CDR3, the full variable domain is DSGVTQTPKHLITATGQRVTLRCSPRSGDLSVYWYQQSLDQGLQFLIQYYNGEERAKGNILERFSAQQFPDLHSELNLSSLELGDSALYFCASSANLDLNAGTDTQYFGPGTRLTVL.

This clonotype was recorded many times. The rearrangement joins TRBV7-2 to TRBJ2-1; tentatively, D is TRBD2 (5 bases). Germline values: CDR1 SGHTA, CDR2 FQGNSA. This CDR3 spans 13 amino acids. V was trimmed by 5 bases and J by 4 bases, leaving 9 bases between them. The CDR3 sequence: CASSPSLYNEQFF. The CDR3 DNA sequence: TGTGCCAGCAGCCCTAGCCTATACAATGAGCAGTTCTTC.

CDR3 DNA sequence: TGCAGTGCTAAGGAGCAGTACTTC. Its translation is CSAKEQYF. The chain couples TRBV20-1 to TRBJ2-4; D is unclear. CDR1 and CDR2 from the germline V gene are DFQATT and SNEGSKA (reference sequence). The CDR3 totals 8 residues. The V gene lost 4 bases and the J gene lost 13 bases, with 5 bases spanning the gap.

The count of this clonotype is one. The gene calls are TRBV3-1 and TRBJ1-4; possibly TRBD1 for D (5 bases). In germline, CDR1 is LGHDT, CDR2 YNNKEL (reference sequence). The germline V and J ends were trimmed by 0 bases and 2 bases, with 16 bases remaining between them. This CDR3 has 18 residues. The CDR3 spells CASSQERYGANTNEKLFF. CDR3 sequence (DNA): TGTGCCAGCAGCCAAGAGCGCTACGGGGCGAACACTAATGAAAAACTGTTTTTT. Using reference TRBV3-1 and TRBJ1-4 for the parts outside the CDR3, the full variable domain is DTAVSQTPKYLVTQMGNDKSIKCEQNLGHDTMYWYKQDSKKFLKIMFSYNNKELIINETVPNRFSPKSPDKAHLNLHINSLELGDSAVYFCASSQERYGANTNEKLFFGSGTQLSVL.

This clonotype was counted only a few times. The chain couples TRBV7-3 to TRBJ2-5; D remains ambiguous. The CDR3 sequence is 15 residues long. V lost 0 bases and J 5 bases, leaving 13 bases between the germline ends. CDR1 is SGHTA, CDR2 FQGTGA, per germline. The CDR3 sequence is CASSLTASRLETQYF. The DNA for the CDR3 is TGTGCCAGCAGCTTAACGGCCTCTAGGTTGGAGACCCAGTACTTC.

The table lists this clonotype with a few counts. This CDR3 reads CASSLEGLRYTEAFF. CDR3 nucleotide sequence: TGCGCCAGCAGCTTGGAGGGCTTGAGGTACACTGAAGCTTTCTTT. This chain joins TRBV5-1 and TRBJ1-1; D gene ambiguous. This CDR3 is 15 amino acids long. Deletions cut 0 bases from V and 3 bases from J, with 12 bases between. Germline V gene data show CDR1 as SGHRS and CDR2 as YFSETQ.

The chain carries TRBV6-2 or TRBV6-3 and TRBJ2-7; D remains ambiguous. The CDR3 contains 13 residues. V lost 7 bases and J lost 2, with 12 bases in between. Germline CDR1 MNHEY, CDR2 SVGEGT. The CDR3, as DNA: TGTGCCAGCACCTCAGGATTGACCTACGAGCAGTACTTC. This encodes CASTSGLTYEQYF.

This clonotype has a handful of counts. The DNA of the CDR3 is TGTGCCAGCAGTGAGGGGTTCGGGACGCACTATGGCTACACCTTC. Protein product: CASSEGFGTHYGYTF. V gene TRBV6-1 combines with J gene TRBJ1-2; TRBD1 is a possible D gene (5 bases). This CDR3 is built from 15 residues. Trimming cost V 3 bases and J 3 bases, with 14 bases left between them. From germline, CDR1 is MNHNS and CDR2 SASEGT.

In DNA, the CDR3 is TGTGCCAGCAGCCTACCGGCCGCGAAGCGGGCATCCTACGAGCAGTACTTC. Amino acid sequence: CASSLPAAKRASYEQYF. The chain combines TRBV7-2 with TRBJ2-7; tentative D call: TRBD2 (6 bases). V dropped 5 bases and J dropped 1 base, with 21 bases sitting between them. The CDR3 is made up of 17 amino acids. Germline-derived CDR1 and CDR2 are SGHTA and FQGNSA.

This clonotype was counted only a few times. This chain uses TRBV29-1 with TRBJ2-2; D uncertain. Germline assignment: CDR1 SQVTM and CDR2 ANQGSEA. The V and J ends lost 3 bases and 1 base respectively, with 9 bases between them. The CDR3 loop spans 14 amino acids. CDR3 in DNA: TGCAGCGTTGAGCTGACAAGGAACACCGGGGAGCTGTTTTTT. Protein product: CSVELTRNTGELFF.

The sample holds one count of this clonotype. A much larger clonotype is one base distant, so this may be a read error. The V gene is TRBV19, the J gene TRBJ2-5, with D perhaps assigned TRBD1 or TRBD2 (6 bases each). Germline CDR1 reads LNHDA; CDR2 reads SQIVND (reference sequence). The CDR3 loop spans 15 amino acids. CDR3 DNA sequence: TGTGCCAGTAGTATGGGAGGATGGGGGCAAGAGACCCGGTACTTC. Translated: CASSMGGWGQETRYF.